This T cell receptor (beta chain) was recovered during a study of shared clonotypes between healthy human individuals. Germline CDR1 reads MNHNS; CDR2 reads SASEGT. The CDR3 length is 14 residues. With 4 bases clipped from V and 4 bases from J, the junction kept 3 bases outside the gene matches. Every subset had its genomic DNA shared out evenly among several immunoSEQ plates. It was about 180 ng DNA, about 30,000 T cell genomes, that sorted-subset replicate PCRs used. The assay was immunoSEQ multiplex PCR, and TCRdb's table has in-frame clones only and misses some. The table records about 1.5 million clones, approximately 98% of them present only once.

Sequencing input: naive CD4+ T cells sorted from blood. The subset is: CD45RA+ positively selected. The genes are TRBV6-1 and TRBJ2-3, with 9 bases lining up with TRBD1. This TCR was sampled from a man younger than 45 in good health. CDR3 region: CASSGTGGADTQYF. The CDR3 DNA is TGTGCCAGCAGTGGCACAGGGGGCGCAGATACGCAGTATTTT.